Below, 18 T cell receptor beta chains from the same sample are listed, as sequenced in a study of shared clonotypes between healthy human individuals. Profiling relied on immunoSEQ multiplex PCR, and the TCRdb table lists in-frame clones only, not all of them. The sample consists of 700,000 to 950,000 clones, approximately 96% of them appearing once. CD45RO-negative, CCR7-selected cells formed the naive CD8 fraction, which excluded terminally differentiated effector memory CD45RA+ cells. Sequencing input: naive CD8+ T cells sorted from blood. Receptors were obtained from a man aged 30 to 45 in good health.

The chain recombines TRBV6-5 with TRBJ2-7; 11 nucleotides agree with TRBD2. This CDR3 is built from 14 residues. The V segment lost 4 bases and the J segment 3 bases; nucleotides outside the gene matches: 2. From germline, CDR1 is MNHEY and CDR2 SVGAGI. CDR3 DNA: TGTGCCAGCAGTTTAACTAGCGGGAGCTACGAGCAGTACTTC. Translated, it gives CASSLTSGSYEQYF.

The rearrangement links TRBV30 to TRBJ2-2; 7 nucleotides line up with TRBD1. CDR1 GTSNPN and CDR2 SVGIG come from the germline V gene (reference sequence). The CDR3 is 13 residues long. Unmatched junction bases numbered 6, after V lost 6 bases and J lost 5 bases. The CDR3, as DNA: TGTGCCTGCGACAGGGTGGGAACCGGGGAGCTGTTTTTT. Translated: CACDRVGTGELFF.

The CDR3 is CAWDRLAGGETQYF. CDR3 DNA: TGTGCCTGGGACAGACTAGCGGGAGGAGAGACCCAGTACTTC. V gene TRBV30 combines with J gene TRBJ2-5; 13 positions agree with TRBD2. V lost 5 bases and J lost 4; bases outside the gene matches: 4. CDR1 and CDR2 from the germline V gene are GTSNPN and SVGIG (reference sequence). There are 14 residues in the CDR3.

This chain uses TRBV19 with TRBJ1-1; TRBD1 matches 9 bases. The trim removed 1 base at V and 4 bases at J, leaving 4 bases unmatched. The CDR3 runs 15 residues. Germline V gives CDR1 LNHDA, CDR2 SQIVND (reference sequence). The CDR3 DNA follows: TGTGCCAGTAGTATAGGGGGGACAGGGACCACTGAAGCTTTCTTT. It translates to CASSIGGTGTTEAFF.

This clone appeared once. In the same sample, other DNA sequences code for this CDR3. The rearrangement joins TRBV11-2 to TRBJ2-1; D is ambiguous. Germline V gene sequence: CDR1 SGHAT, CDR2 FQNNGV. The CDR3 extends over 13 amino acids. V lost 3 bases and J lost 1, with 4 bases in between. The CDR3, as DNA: TGTGCCAGCAGCTTGATTTCCTACAATGAGCAGTTCTTC. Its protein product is CASSLISYNEQFF.

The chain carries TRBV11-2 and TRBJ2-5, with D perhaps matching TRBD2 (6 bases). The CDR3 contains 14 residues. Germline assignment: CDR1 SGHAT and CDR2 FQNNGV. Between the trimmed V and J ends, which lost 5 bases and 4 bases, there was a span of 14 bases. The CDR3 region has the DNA TGTGCCAGCAGCCCAGGAGGGGAGCGAGAGACCCAGTACTTC. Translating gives CASSPGGERETQYF.

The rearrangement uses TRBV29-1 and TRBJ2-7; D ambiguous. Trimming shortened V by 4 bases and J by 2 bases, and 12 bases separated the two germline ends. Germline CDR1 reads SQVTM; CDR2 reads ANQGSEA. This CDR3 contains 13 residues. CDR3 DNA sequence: TGCAGCGTTGTTAGTACGGCGACCTACGAGCAGTACTTC. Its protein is CSVVSTATYEQYF.

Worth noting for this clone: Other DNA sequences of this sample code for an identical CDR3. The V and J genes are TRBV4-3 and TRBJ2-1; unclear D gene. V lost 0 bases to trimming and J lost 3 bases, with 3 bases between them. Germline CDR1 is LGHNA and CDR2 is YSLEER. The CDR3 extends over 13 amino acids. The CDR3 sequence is CASSQDLYNEQFF. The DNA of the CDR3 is TGCGCCAGCAGCCAAGATCTCTACAATGAGCAGTTCTTC.

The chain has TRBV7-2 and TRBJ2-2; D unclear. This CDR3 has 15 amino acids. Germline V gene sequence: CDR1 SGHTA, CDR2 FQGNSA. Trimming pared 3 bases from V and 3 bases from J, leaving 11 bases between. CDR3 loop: CASSFHRQHTGELFF. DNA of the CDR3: TGTGCCAGCAGCTTCCACCGCCAGCACACCGGGGAGCTGTTTTTT.

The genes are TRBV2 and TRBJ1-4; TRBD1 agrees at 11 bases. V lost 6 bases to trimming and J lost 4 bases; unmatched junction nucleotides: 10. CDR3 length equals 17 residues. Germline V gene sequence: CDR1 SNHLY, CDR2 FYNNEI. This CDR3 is CASRWTGGVGGNEKLFF. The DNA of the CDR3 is TGTGCCAGCAGGTGGACAGGGGGCGTTGGCGGTAATGAAAAACTGTTTTTT. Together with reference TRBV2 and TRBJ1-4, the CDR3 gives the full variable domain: EPEVTQTPSHQVTQMGQEVILRCVPISNHLYFYWYRQILGQKVEFLVSFYNNEISEKSEIFDDQFSVERPDGSNFTLKIRSTKLEDSAMYFCASRWTGGVGGNEKLFFGSGTQLSVL.

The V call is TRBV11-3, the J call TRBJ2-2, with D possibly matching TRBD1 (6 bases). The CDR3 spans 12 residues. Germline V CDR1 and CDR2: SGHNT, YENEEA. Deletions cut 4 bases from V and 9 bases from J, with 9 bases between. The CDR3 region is CASSSDSRELFF. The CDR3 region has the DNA TGTGCCAGCAGCTCGGACAGCCGGGAGCTGTTTTTT.

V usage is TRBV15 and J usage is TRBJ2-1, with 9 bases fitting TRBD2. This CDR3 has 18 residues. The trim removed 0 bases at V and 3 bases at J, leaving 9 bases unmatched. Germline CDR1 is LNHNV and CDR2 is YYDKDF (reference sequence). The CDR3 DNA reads TGTGCCACCAGCAGAGATTTTCCAGCGGGAGGTATCTACAATGAGCAGTTCTTC. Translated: CATSRDFPAGGIYNEQFF. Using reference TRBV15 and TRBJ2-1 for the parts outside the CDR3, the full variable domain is DAMVIQNPRYQVTQFGKPVTLSCSQTLNHNVMYWYQQKSSQAPKLLFHYYDKDFNNEADTPDNFQSRRPNTSFCFLDIRSPGLGDTAMYLCATSRDFPAGGIYNEQFFGPGTRLTVL.

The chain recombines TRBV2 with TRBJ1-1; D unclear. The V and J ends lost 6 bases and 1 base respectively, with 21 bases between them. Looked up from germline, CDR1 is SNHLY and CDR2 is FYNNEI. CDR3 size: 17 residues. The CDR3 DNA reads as TGTGCCAGCAGGCTGAACAAGGGATCGGTTGGGAACACTGAAGCTTTCTTT. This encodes CASRLNKGSVGNTEAFF.

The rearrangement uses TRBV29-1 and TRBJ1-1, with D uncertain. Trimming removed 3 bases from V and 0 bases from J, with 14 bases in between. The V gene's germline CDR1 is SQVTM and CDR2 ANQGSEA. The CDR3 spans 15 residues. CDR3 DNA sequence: TGCAGCGTTGAGACAACAGACAAGATGAACACTGAAGCTTTCTTT. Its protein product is CSVETTDKMNTEAFF.

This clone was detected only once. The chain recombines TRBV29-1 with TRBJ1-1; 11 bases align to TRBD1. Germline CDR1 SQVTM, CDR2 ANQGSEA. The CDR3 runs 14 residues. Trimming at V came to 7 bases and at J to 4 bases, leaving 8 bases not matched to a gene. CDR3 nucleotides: TGCAGCGCCTTAGGACAGGGGGCGGTCACTGAAGCTTTCTTT. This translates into CSALGQGAVTEAFF. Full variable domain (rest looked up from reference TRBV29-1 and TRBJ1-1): SAVISQKPSRDICQRGTSLTIQCQVDSQVTMMFWYRQQPGQSLTLIATANQGSEATYESGFVIDKFPISRPNLTFSTLTVSNMSPEDSSIYLCSALGQGAVTEAFFGQGTRLTVV.

The CDR3 DNA is TGTGCCAGCAGTGACTCGAACGAATCTGAAGCTTTCTTT. This translates into CASSDSNESEAFF. The V and J genes are TRBV6-4 and TRBJ1-1; D not certain. With 0 bases removed from V and 6 bases from J, the gap between germline ends came to 8 bases. The germline V gene has CDR1 MRHNA and CDR2 SNTAGT. CDR3 length: 13 amino acids.

CDR3 DNA: TGTGCCAGCAGCGTAAATCCCTCAGGCAGGGATCTGAGCTACGAGCAGTACTTC. Its protein is CASSVNPSGRDLSYEQYF. This sequence joins TRBV9 and TRBJ2-7, with D perhaps matching TRBD1 (5 bases). Trimming removed 1 base from V and 3 bases from J, with 23 bases in between. CDR1 and CDR2 from the germline V gene are SGDLS and YYNGEE. There are 18 residues in the CDR3.

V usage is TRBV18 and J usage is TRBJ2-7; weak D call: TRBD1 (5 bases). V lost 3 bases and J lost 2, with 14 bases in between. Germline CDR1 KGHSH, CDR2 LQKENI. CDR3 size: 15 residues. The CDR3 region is CASSPSRSGTYEQYF. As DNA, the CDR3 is TGTGCCAGCTCACCCTCTCGGTCAGGGACCTACGAGCAGTACTTC.